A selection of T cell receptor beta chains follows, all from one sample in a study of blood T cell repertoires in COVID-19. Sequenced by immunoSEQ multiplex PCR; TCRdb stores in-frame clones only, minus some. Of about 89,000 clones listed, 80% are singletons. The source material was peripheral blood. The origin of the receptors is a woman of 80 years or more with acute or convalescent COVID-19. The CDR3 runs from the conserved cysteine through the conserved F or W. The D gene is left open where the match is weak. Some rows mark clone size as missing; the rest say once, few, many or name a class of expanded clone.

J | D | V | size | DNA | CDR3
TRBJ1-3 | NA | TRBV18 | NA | TGTGCCAGCTCACTCGGACAGTCGTCAGGCACCATATATTTT | CASSLGQSSGTIYF
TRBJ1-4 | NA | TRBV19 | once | TGTGCCAGTAGTATACGTCGGGTTGAAAAACTGTTTTTT | CASSIRRVEKLFF
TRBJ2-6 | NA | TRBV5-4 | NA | TGTGCCAGCAGCTTGCCAGGATCGGGGGCCAACGTCCTGACTTTC | CASSLPGSGANVLTF
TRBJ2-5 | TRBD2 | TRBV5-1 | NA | TGCGCCAGCAGCTTGGCCGGGACTAGCGGGGAGACCCAGTACTTC | CASSLAGTSGETQYF
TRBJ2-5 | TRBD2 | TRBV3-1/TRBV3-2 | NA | TGTGCCAGCAGGATACTAGCGGGGACGAAAGAGACCCAGTACTTC | CASRILAGTKETQYF
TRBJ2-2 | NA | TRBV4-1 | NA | TGCGCCAGCAGCCAATATCAAATGAGGTTCGGGGAGCTGTTTTTT | CASSQYQMRFGELFF
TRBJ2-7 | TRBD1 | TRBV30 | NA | TGTGCCTGGAAAAACCGGGACAGGGGGCGCCGGGAGCAGTACTTC | CAWKNRDRGRREQYF
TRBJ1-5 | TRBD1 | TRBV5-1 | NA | TGCGCCAGCAGCCCTACGGGACAGGGATTTCAGCCCCAGCATTTT | CASSPTGQGFQPQHF
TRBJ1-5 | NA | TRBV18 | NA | TGTGCCAGCTCACAGGGCAGCCCGGGGAGTTCTCAGCCCCAGCATTTT | CASSQGSPGSSQPQHF
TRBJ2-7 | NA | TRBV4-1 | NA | TGCGCCAGCAGCCAACAAACCGGGACCTACGAGCAGTACTTC | CASSQQTGTYEQYF
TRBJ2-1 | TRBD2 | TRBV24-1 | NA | TGTGCCACCAGTGTTCTCGGGACTAGCGGTAATGAGCAGTTCTTC | CATSVLGTSGNEQFF
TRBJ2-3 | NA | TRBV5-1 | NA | TGCGCCAGCAGCTTAAGCACAGTAACTAGCACAGATACGCAGTATTTT | CASSLSTVTSTDTQYF
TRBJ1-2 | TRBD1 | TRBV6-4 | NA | TGTGCCAGCAGTGACCAGCCGGGACAGGGGGCCTATGGCTACACCTTC | CASSDQPGQGAYGYTF
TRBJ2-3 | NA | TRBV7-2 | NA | TGTGCCAGCAGCTGGGCCCGATACACAGATACGCAGTATTTT | CASSWARYTDTQYF
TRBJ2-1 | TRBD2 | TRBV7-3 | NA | TGTGCCAGCAGCCCGGGACTAGCTCGGTCTGAGCAGTTCTTC | CASSPGLARSEQFF
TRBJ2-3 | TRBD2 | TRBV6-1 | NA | TGTGCCAGCAGTGAGTGGGGCGGGAGAACAGATACGCAGTATTTT | CASSEWGGRTDTQYF
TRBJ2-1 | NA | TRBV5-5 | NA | TGTGCCAGCAGCCTGCAGGGTGCCGCCTACAATGAGCAGTTCTTC | CASSLQGAAYNEQFF
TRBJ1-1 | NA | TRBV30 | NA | TGTGCCTGGAGTACAGGGTTATTTGAAGCTTTCTTT | CAWSTGLFEAFF
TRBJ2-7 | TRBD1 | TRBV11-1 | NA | TGTGCCAGCAGCTTAAAGGGACAGGGCGCCTACGAGCAGTACTTC | CASSLKGQGAYEQYF
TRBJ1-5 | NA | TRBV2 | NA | TGTGCCAGCAGTCCGACAGAATTTTATCAGCCCCAGCATTTT | CASSPTEFYQPQHF
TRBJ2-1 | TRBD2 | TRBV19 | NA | TGTGCCAGTAGTATATGGTCTCTAGCGGGAACCTACAATGAGCAGTTCTTC | CASSIWSLAGTYNEQFF
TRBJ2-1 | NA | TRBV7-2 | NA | TGTGCCAGCAGCTTAGTGGTCGGCTCCTACAATGAGCAGTTCTTC | CASSLVVGSYNEQFF
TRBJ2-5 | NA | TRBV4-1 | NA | TGCGCCAGCAGCCAGGCACCGGGGTGGGGGGTGGAGACCCAGTACTTC | CASSQAPGWGVETQYF
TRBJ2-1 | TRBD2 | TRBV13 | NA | TGTGCCAGCAGCGGTGGACTAGCGGATTACAATGAGCAGTTCTTC | CASSGGLADYNEQFF
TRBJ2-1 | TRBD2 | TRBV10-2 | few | TGCGCCAGCAGTGATAAGACGGGAGGGCGCAATGAGCAGTTCTTC | CASSDKTGGRNEQFF
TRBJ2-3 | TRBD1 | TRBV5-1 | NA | TGCGCCAGCAGAACCGGGACAGGGGCGGATACGCAGTATTTT | CASRTGTGADTQYF
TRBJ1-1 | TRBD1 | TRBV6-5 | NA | TGTGCCAGCAGTTACCGTAGTACAGGGGATGAAGCTTTCTTT | CASSYRSTGDEAFF
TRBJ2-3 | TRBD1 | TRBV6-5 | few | TGTGCCAGCAGTTACTCGGGGACAGGGAGGGATACGCAGTATTTT | CASSYSGTGRDTQYF
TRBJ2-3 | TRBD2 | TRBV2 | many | TGTGCCAGCAGTGGGAGCGGGGGCGTTGGAAATACGCAGTATTTT | CASSGSGGVGNTQYF
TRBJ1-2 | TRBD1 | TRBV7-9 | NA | TGTGCCAGCAGCTTCGCCGGTGGGACAGGGGTAGGCTACACCTTC | CASSFAGGTGVGYTF
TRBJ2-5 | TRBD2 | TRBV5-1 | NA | TGCGCCAGCAGCCCGGGACTAGCGGGAGGGTTACAAGAGACCCAGTACTTC | CASSPGLAGGLQETQYF
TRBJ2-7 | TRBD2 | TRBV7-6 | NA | TGTGCCAGCAGCTCACTAGCGGGAGGCGGCGAGCAGTACTTC | CASSSLAGGGEQYF
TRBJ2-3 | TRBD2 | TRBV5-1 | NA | TGCGCCAGCAGCTTGGGACTAGCGCTAAAGACAGATACGCAGTATTTT | CASSLGLALKTDTQYF
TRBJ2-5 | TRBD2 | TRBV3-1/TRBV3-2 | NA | TGTGCCAGCAGCCGAGTCGGACTAGCCCAAGAGACCCAGTACTTC | CASSRVGLAQETQYF
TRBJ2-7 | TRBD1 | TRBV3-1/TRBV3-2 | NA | TGTGCCAGCAGCCTCCGGGACAGGGTGTACTACGAGCAGTACTTC | CASSLRDRVYYEQYF
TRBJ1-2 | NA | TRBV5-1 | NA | TGCGCCAGCAGCGAGGGGGGGTACTATGGCTACACCTTC | CASSEGGYYGYTF
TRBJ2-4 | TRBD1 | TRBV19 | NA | TGTGCCAGTACCGAAGGGGGACAGGCGGCCGGAATAGCCAAAAACATTCAGTACTTC | CASTEGGQAAGIAKNIQYF
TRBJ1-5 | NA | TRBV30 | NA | TGTGCCTGGAGTGACAGGGTTGAACAGCCCCAGCATTTT | CAWSDRVEQPQHF
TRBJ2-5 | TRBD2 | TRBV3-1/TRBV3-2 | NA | TGTGCCAGCAGCCGACTAGCGGGCCAAGAGACCCAGTACTTC | CASSRLAGQETQYF
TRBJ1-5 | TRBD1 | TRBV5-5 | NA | TGTGCCAGCAGCTTGCGTGGGACAGGGGGCGCCCCCGGTCAGCCCCAGCATTTT | CASSLRGTGGAPGQPQHF
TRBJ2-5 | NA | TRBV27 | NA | TGTGCCAGCAGTTTTGGTCTGAGGGAGACCCAGTACTTC | CASSFGLRETQYF
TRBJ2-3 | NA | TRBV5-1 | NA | TGCGCCAGCAGCTTGGAGCCCACGGGAGCCACAGATACGCAGTATTTT | CASSLEPTGATDTQYF
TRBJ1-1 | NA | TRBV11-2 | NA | TGTGCCAGCAGCCAGATTGAAGCTTTCTTT | CASSQIEAFF
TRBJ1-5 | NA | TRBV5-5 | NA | TGTGCCAGCAGCTTTTATGGCAATCAGCCCCAGCATTTT | CASSFYGNQPQHF
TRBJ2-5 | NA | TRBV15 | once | TGTGCCACCAGCAGACTACTAGCAGCCCAAGAGACCCAGTACTTC | CATSRLLAAQETQYF
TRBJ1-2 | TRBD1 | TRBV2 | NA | TGTGCCAGCAGGGAGGGACAGAACTATGGCTACACCTTC | CASREGQNYGYTF
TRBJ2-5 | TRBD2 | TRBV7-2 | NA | TGTGCCAGCAGCACTGGTGGGCTAGCGGGAAGAGCAGAGACCCAGTACTTC | CASSTGGLAGRAETQYF
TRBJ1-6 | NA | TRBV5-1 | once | TGCGCCAGCAGCGCCGACAGTAATTCACCCCTCCACTTT | CASSADSNSPLHF
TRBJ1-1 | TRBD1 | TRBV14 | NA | TGTGCCAGCAGCAAGTTAACAGGGGCAAACACTGAAGCTTTCTTT | CASSKLTGANTEAFF
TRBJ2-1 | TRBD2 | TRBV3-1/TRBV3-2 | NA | TGTGCCAGCAGCCCTTTAGCGGGGGCGTACAATGAGCAGTTCTTC | CASSPLAGAYNEQFF
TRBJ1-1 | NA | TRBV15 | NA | TGTGCCACCAGCAGAACCCTCGGGGACACTGAAGCTTTCTTT | CATSRTLGDTEAFF
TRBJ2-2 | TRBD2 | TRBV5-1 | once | TGCGCCAGCAGCGGGAGGGACACCGGGGAGCTGTTTTTT | CASSGRDTGELFF
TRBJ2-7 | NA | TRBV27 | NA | TGTGCCAGCAGTTTAATACCCCCGGGCTACGAGCAGTACTTC | CASSLIPPGYEQYF
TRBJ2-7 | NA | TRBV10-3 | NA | TGTGCCATCAGCTCAGGGTTCGAGCAGTACTTC | CAISSGFEQYF
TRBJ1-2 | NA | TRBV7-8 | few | TGTGCCAGCGGGGCGCTAATAGACTATGGCTACACCTTC | CASGALIDYGYTF